Listed below are T cell receptor beta chains from one sample, sequenced in a study of blood T cell repertoires in COVID-19. Some clones are missing from TCRdb's copy, which holds only in-frame ones; the method was immunoSEQ multiplex PCR. The sample holds some 97,000 clones, over 80% seen once. Sequenced input: peripheral blood. The origin of the receptors is a man between 50 and 59 years old with active or convalescent COVID-19. Each CDR3 is given with its conserved first and last residue. D genes are given only for firm matches. Size is omitted from some rows. Given values are once, few, many or a class for expanded clones.

v_call: TRBV7-9; clone_size: NA; j_call: TRBJ1-1; d_call: NA; cdr3_aa: CASSLVAGTEAFF; cdr3_nt: TGTGCCAGCAGCTTAGTCGCGGGGACTGAAGCTTTCTTT
v_call: TRBV9; clone_size: NA; j_call: TRBJ1-1; d_call: NA; cdr3_aa: CASSVTGTQNTEAFF; cdr3_nt: TGTGCCAGCAGCGTAACAGGTACCCAGAACACTGAAGCTTTCTTT
v_call: TRBV6-5; clone_size: NA; j_call: TRBJ2-1; d_call: NA; cdr3_aa: CASSYAGSSYNEQFF; cdr3_nt: TGTGCCAGCAGTTACGCAGGAAGCTCCTACAATGAGCAGTTCTTC
v_call: TRBV7-9; clone_size: NA; j_call: TRBJ2-1; d_call: TRBD2; cdr3_aa: CASRLAGANEQFF; cdr3_nt: TGTGCCAGCAGACTAGCGGGGGCCAATGAGCAGTTCTTC
v_call: TRBV12-3/TRBV12-4; clone_size: once; j_call: TRBJ1-2; d_call: NA; cdr3_aa: CASSTEKNYGYTF; cdr3_nt: TGTGCCAGTTCGACAGAGAAGAACTATGGCTACACCTTC
v_call: TRBV6-1; clone_size: NA; j_call: TRBJ1-5; d_call: NA; cdr3_aa: CASSESYQPQHF; cdr3_nt: TGTGCCAGCAGTGAATCCTATCAGCCCCAGCATTTT
v_call: TRBV2; clone_size: NA; j_call: TRBJ1-5; d_call: TRBD1; cdr3_aa: CASSDAGGENQPQHF; cdr3_nt: TGTGCCAGCAGTGACGCAGGGGGCGAAAATCAGCCCCAGCATTTT
v_call: TRBV27; clone_size: NA; j_call: TRBJ1-4; d_call: TRBD1; cdr3_aa: CASSHRDRREKLFF; cdr3_nt: TGTGCCAGCAGTCACCGGGACAGGCGTGAAAAACTGTTTTTT
v_call: TRBV2; clone_size: NA; j_call: TRBJ1-1; d_call: NA; cdr3_aa: CASSVGSFPGAEAFF; cdr3_nt: TGTGCCAGCAGTGTGGGGTCTTTTCCAGGGGCTGAAGCTTTCTTT
v_call: TRBV6-5; clone_size: NA; j_call: TRBJ2-7; d_call: NA; cdr3_aa: CASSFDNRDFYEQYF; cdr3_nt: TGTGCCAGCAGTTTTGATAACAGGGATTTTTACGAGCAGTACTTC